The rows below give T cell receptor beta chains drawn from one sample of a study of blood T cell repertoires in COVID-19. Profiling relied on immunoSEQ multiplex PCR, and the TCRdb table lists in-frame clones only, not all of them. The sample shows 110,000 or so clones, about nine tenths of them seen only once. Sequencing input: peripheral blood. These receptors all come from a human donor in a cohort sampled during active COVID-19. Each CDR3 is given with its conserved first and last residue. The order of the fields is J gene, V gene, CDR3 protein.

>TRBJ1-1|TRBV10-2
CASRDQTGRMHEAFF
>TRBJ2-2|TRBV24-1
CATSEAGRTNTGELFF
>TRBJ2-7|TRBV7-2
CASSFQSGQGIHEQYF
>TRBJ1-1|TRBV5-1
CASSFTQGIEAFF
>TRBJ2-1|TRBV19
CASSRQLGNEQFF
>TRBJ2-5|TRBV6-5
CASSYEGTGIPETQYF
>TRBJ2-1|TRBV9
CASSVDRSSYNEQFF
>TRBJ2-1|TRBV6-5
CASSYGGTNEQFF
>TRBJ2-7|TRBV5-1
CASSSQRGTTYEQYF
>TRBJ2-3|TRBV16
CASSRDSPSQGAQYF
>TRBJ2-3|TRBV2
CATGQSGGPDTQYF
>TRBJ1-5|TRBV6-5
CASVAVVRNQPQHF
>TRBJ1-5|TRBV7-2
CASSFDPGGQPQHF
>TRBJ1-5|TRBV3-1/TRBV3-2
CASSQNRVNQPQHF
>TRBJ1-4|TRBV10-2
CASNEAENEKLFF